The 7 T cell receptor beta chains given below trace back to one sample, sequenced in a study of metastatic and nonmetastatic thyroid tumors. MiXCR was used by TCRdb to re-call the PCR reads. The profile shows 22,000 or so clones, approximately 40% of them singletons. No patient had received any treatment before thyroid surgery. Sequences were obtained from blood. The receptors stem from a male donor with papillary thyroid cancer or a benign thyroid nodule (not recorded which). Some clones in this sample may be carry-over from other donors' samples.

By its share, this clone is medium-sized (0.01 to 0.1%). The chain couples TRBV28 to TRBJ2-3; D unresolved. Germline V gene sequence: CDR1 MDHEN, CDR2 SYDVKM. The length of the CDR3 is 15 residues. Trimming cost V 2 bases and J 11 bases, with 20 bases left between them. CDR3 DNA sequence: TGTGCCAGCAGTTTAACAGCCCGCCCCCCAACGAAGCAGTATTTT. Its translation is CASSLTARPPTKQYF.

This clone appeared a few times. V usage is TRBV6-2 or TRBV6-3 and J usage is TRBJ2-7; D not resolved. CDR3 length: 11 amino acids. The ends were cut back, 2 bases at V and 4 bases at J, with 3 bases in the middle. CDR1 is MNHEY and CDR2 is SVGEGT in the germline V gene. The CDR3 protein is CASSYKYEQYF. DNA for the CDR3: TGTGCCAGCAGTTACAAGTACGAGCAGTACTTC.

Remarks on this clone: Since no conserved phenylalanine or tryptophan closes the CDR3, a read error is the likely cause. The rearrangement joins TRBV13 to TRBJ1-1; D gene uncertain. Germline loops: CDR1 PRHDT, CDR2 FYEKMQ (reference sequence). CDR3 length: 14 residues. CDR3 in DNA: TGTGGCTGCACCTCTCGTCAGGCAAACACTGAAGCTTTCTTA. This encodes CGCTSRQANTEAFL.

This clone was counted ten times or more. The chain employs TRBV6-1 and TRBJ2-4; 7 positions agree with TRBD1. The length of the CDR3 is 16 residues. The V gene's germline CDR1 is MNHNS and CDR2 SASEGT. J lost 1 base, V lost 10 bases, and 13 bases had no gene match. The CDR3 protein is CATEGTDVWAKNIQYF. CDR3 DNA: TGTGCCACCGAAGGGACAGATGTTTGGGCCAAAAACATTCAGTACTTC.

V is TRBV15 and J is TRBJ2-1; D possibly corresponds to TRBD1 (5 bases). V lost 4 bases to trimming and J lost 9 bases, with 13 bases between them. The CDR3 spans 13 residues. Looked up from germline, CDR1 is LNHNV and CDR2 is YYDKDF (reference sequence). The CDR3 DNA follows: TGTGCCACCAGCATACATCGGACATCTGAGCAGTTCTTC. Protein sequence: CATSIHRTSEQFF.

The genes are TRBV5-1 and TRBJ2-7; D is unclear. This CDR3 has 15 amino acids. Germline loops: CDR1 SGHRS, CDR2 YFSETQ. V was clipped by 0 bases and J by 0 bases, with 10 bases between them. CDR3 nucleotide sequence: TGCGCCAGCAGCTTGGTAGGCGGCAACTCCTACGAGCAGTACTTC. Encoded protein: CASSLVGGNSYEQYF.

This clone was observed a few times. The chain recombines TRBV2 with TRBJ1-4; weak D call: TRBD1 (5 bases). V lost 0 bases, J lost 8 bases, and 10 bases lay in between. The germline V gene encodes CDR1 SNHLY and CDR2 FYNNEI. CDR3 size: 14 residues. Here the CDR3 reads CASSEAGVSEKLFF. The CDR3 coding sequence is TGTGCCAGCAGTGAAGCGGGGGTTAGCGAAAAACTGTTTTTT. Drawing the rest from reference TRBV2 and TRBJ1-4, the complete variable domain is EPEVTQTPSHQVTQMGQEVILRCVPISNHLYFYWYRQILGQKVEFLVSFYNNEISEKSEIFDDQFSVERPDGSNFTLKIRSTKLEDSAMYFCASSEAGVSEKLFFGSGTQLSVL.